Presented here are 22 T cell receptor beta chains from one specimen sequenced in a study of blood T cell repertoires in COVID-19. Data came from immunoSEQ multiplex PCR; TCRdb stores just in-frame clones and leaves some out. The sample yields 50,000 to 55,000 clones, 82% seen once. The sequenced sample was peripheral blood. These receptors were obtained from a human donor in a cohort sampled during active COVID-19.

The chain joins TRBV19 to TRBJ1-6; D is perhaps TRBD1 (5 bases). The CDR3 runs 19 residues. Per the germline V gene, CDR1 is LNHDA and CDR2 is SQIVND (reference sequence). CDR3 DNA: TGTGAAAAAGCAAGGGAGGGACGGTCTCCTGACTCGTATAATTCACCCCTCCACTTT. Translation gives CEKAREGRSPDSYNSPLHF.

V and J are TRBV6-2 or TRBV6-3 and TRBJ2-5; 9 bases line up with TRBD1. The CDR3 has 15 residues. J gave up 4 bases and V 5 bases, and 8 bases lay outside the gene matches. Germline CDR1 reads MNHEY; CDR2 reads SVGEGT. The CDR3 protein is CASSTTGGTRETQYF. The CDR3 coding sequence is TGTGCCAGCAGTACCACAGGGGGCACGCGAGAGACCCAGTACTTC.

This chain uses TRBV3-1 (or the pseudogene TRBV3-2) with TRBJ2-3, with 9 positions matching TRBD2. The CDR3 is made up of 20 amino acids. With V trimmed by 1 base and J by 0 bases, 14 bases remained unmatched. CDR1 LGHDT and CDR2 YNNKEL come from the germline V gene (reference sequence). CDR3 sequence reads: CASSQGTSAGLGGSTDTQYF. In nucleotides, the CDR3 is TGTGCCAGCAGCCAAGGGACTAGCGCCGGATTGGGCGGTAGCACAGATACGCAGTATTTT.

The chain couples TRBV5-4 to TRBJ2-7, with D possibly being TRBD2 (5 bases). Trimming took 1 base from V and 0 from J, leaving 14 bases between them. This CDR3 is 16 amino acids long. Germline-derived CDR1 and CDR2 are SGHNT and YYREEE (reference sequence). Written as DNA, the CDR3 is TGTGCCAGCAGCTTGAAGGTCGGGGTGAACTCCTACGAGCAGTACTTC. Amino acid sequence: CASSLKVGVNSYEQYF.

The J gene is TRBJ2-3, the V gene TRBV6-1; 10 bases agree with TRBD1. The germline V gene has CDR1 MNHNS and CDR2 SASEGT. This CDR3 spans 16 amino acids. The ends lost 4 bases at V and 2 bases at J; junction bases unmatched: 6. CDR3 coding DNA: TGTGCCAGCAGTGGAGCCGGGACAGGGGTCACAGATACGCAGTATTTT. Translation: CASSGAGTGVTDTQYF.

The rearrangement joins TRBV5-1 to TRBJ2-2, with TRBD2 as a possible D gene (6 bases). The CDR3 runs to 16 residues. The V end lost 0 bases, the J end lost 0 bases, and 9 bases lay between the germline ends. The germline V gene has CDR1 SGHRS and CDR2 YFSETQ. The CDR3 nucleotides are TGCGCCAGCAGCTTGGACGCGGGAACGAACACCGGGGAGCTGTTTTTT. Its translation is CASSLDAGTNTGELFF.

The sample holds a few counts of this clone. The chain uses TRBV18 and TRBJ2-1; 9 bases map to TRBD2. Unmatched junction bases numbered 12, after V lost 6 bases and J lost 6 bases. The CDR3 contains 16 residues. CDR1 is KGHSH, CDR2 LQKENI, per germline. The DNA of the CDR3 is TGTGCCAGCTCCCGACCGACTAGCGGTCTAGTCAATGAGCAGTTCTTC. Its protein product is CASSRPTSGLVNEQFF.

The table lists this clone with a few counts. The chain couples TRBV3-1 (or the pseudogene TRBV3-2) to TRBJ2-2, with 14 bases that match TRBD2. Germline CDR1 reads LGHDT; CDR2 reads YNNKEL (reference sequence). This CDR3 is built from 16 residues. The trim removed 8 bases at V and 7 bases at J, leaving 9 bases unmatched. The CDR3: CASSLGLAGGLGELFF. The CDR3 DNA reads TGTGCCAGCTCCCTCGGACTAGCGGGGGGCCTCGGGGAGCTGTTTTTT.

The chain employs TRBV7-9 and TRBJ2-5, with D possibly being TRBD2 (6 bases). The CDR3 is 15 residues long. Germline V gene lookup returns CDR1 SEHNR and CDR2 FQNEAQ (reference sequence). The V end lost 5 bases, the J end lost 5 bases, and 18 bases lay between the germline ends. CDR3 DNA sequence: TGTGCCAGCAGCCCAGGAGGGAGAGATTCGGAGACCCAGTACTTC. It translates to CASSPGGRDSETQYF.

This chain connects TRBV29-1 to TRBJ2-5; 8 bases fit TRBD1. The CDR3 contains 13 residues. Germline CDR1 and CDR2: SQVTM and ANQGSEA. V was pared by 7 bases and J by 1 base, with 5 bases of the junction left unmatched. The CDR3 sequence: CSALDRAQETQYF. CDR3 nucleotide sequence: TGCAGCGCCCTGGACAGGGCCCAAGAGACCCAGTACTTC. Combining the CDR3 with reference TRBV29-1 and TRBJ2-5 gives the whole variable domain SAVISQKPSRDICQRGTSLTIQCQVDSQVTMMFWYRQQPGQSLTLIATANQGSEATYESGFVIDKFPISRPNLTFSTLTVSNMSPEDSSIYLCSALDRAQETQYFGPGTRLLVL.

Here the CDR3 DNA reads TGTGCCAGCAGCGAGAATGGACAGTACTATGGCTACACCTTC. Translating it yields CASSENGQYYGYTF. This chain joins TRBV5-8 and TRBJ1-2; tentatively, D is TRBD1 (6 bases). Trimming pared 4 bases from V and 3 bases from J, leaving 13 bases between. Germline CDR1 is SGHTS and CDR2 is YDEGEE. The CDR3 is 14 amino acids.

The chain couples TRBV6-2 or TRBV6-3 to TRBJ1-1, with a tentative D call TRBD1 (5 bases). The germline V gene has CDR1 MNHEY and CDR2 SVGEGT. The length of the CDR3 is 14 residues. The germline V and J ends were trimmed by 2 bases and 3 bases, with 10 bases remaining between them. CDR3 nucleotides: TGTGCCAGCAGTTACGGGGGGTGGGACACTGAAGCTTTCTTT. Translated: CASSYGGWDTEAFF.

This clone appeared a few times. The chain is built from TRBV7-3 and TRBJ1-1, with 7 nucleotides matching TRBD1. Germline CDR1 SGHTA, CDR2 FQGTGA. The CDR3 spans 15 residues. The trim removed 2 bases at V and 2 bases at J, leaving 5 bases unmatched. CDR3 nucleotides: TGTGCCAGCAGCTTAGCGGGACAGCTAAACACTGAAGCTTTCTTT. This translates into CASSLAGQLNTEAFF.

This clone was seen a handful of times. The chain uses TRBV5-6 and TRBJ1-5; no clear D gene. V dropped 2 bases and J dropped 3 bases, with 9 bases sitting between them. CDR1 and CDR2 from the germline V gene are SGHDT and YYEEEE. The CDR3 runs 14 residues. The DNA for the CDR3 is TGTGCCAGCAGCTTCGCGGGTTTCAATCAGCCCCAGCATTTT. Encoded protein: CASSFAGFNQPQHF.

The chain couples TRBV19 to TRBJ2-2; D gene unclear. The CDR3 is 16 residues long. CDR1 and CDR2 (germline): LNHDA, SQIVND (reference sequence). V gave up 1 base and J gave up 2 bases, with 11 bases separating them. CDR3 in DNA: TGTGCCAGTAGTATAGCGGCTAGTCTAAACACCGGGGAGCTGTTTTTT. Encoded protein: CASSIAASLNTGELFF.

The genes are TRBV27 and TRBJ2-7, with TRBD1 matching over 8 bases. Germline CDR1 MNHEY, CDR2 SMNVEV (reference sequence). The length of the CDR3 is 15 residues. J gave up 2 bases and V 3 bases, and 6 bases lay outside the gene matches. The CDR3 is CASSFDRGPAYEQYF. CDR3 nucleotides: TGTGCCAGCAGTTTCGACAGGGGTCCCGCCTACGAGCAGTACTTC.

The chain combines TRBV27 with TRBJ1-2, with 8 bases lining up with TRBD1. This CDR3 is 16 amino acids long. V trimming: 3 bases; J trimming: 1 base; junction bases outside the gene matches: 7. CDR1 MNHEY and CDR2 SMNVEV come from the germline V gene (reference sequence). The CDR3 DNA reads TGTGCCAGCAGTTTCCTCGGACAGGGCGATAACTATGGCTACACCTTC. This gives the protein CASSFLGQGDNYGYTF.

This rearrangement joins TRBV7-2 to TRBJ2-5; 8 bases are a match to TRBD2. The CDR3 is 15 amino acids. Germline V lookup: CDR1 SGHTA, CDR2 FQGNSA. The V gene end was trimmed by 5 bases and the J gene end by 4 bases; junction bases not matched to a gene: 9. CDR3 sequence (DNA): TGTGCCAGCAGCGACCGCCGGGGGGGCCTAGAGACCCAGTACTTC. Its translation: CASSDRRGGLETQYF.

The CDR3 nucleotides are TGTGCCAGCAGAAGACCCGGGGGGAACACCGGGGAGCTGTTTTTT. As protein: CASRRPGGNTGELFF. V and J are TRBV7-9 and TRBJ2-2, with D tentatively TRBD2 (6 bases). The CDR3 covers 15 residues. Germline loops: CDR1 SEHNR, CDR2 FQNEAQ (reference sequence). V was pared by 6 bases and J by 1 base, with 12 bases between. The full variable domain, rest sourced from reference TRBV7-9 and TRBJ2-2, is DTGVSQNPRHKITKRGQNVTFRCDPISEHNRLYWYRQTLGQGPEFLTYFQNEAQLEKSRLLSDRFSAERPKGSFSTLEIQRTEQGDSAMYLCASRRPGGNTGELFFGEGSRLTVL.

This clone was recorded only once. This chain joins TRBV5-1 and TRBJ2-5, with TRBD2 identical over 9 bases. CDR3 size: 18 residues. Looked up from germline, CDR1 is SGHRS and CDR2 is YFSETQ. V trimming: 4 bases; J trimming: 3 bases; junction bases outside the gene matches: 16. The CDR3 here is CASSPDAAGGGRKETQYF. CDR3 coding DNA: TGCGCCAGCAGCCCGGATGCAGCGGGGGGAGGGAGAAAAGAGACCCAGTACTTC. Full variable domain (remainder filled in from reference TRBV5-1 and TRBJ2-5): KAGVTQTPRYLIKTRGQQVTLSCSPISGHRSVSWYQQTPGQGLQFLFEYFSETQRNKGNFPGRFSGRQFSNSRSEMNVSTLELGDSALYLCASSPDAAGGGRKETQYFGPGTRLLVL.

The CDR3 loop is CASRTGGWTEAFF. CDR3 nucleotides: TGTGCCAGCAGGACGGGGGGATGGACTGAAGCTTTCTTT. The genes are TRBV2 and TRBJ1-1; possibly TRBD1 for D (5 bases). CDR1 is SNHLY, CDR2 FYNNEI, per germline. The CDR3 has 13 amino acids. Trimming shortened V by 6 bases and J by 5 bases, and 13 bases separated the two germline ends.

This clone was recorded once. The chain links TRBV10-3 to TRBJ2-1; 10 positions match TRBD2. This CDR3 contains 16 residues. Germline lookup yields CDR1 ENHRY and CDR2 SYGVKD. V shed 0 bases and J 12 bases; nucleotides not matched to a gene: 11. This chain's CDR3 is CAISESASGGPTVQFF. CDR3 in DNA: TGTGCCATCAGTGAGTCCGCTAGCGGGGGCCCAACGGTGCAGTTCTTC.